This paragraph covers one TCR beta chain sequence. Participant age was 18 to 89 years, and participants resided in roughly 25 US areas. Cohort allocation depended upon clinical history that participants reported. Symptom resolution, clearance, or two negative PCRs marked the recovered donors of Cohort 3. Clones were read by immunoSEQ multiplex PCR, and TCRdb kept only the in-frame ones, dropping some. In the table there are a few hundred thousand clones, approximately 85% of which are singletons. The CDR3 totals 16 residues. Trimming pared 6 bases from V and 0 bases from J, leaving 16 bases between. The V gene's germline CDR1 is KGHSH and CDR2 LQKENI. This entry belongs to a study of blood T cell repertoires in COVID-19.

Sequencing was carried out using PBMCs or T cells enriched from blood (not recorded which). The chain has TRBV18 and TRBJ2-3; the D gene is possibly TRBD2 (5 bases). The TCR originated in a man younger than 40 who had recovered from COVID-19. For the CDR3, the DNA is TGTGCCAGCTCTCCAAAGCGGTTTCCAAGCACAGATACGCAGTATTTT. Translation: CASSPKRFPSTDTQYF.